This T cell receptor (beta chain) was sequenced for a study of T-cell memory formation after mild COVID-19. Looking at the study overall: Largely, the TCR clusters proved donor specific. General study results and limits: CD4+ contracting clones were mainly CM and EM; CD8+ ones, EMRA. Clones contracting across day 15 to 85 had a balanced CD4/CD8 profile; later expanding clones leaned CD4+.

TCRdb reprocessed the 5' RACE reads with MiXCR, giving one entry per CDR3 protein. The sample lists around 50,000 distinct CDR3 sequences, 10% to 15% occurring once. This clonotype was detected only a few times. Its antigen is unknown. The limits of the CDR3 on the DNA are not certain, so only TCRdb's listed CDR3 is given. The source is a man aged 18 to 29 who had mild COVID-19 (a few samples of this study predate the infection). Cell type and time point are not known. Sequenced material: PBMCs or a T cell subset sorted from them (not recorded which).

The CDR3 here is CASTRAYFGNEQFF. The genes are TRBV6-1 and TRBJ2-1; no check of the table's D call, TRBD2, against the DNA was made. CDR1 is MNHNS and CDR2 is SASEGT in the germline V gene. The CDR3 totals 14 residues, both ends included.